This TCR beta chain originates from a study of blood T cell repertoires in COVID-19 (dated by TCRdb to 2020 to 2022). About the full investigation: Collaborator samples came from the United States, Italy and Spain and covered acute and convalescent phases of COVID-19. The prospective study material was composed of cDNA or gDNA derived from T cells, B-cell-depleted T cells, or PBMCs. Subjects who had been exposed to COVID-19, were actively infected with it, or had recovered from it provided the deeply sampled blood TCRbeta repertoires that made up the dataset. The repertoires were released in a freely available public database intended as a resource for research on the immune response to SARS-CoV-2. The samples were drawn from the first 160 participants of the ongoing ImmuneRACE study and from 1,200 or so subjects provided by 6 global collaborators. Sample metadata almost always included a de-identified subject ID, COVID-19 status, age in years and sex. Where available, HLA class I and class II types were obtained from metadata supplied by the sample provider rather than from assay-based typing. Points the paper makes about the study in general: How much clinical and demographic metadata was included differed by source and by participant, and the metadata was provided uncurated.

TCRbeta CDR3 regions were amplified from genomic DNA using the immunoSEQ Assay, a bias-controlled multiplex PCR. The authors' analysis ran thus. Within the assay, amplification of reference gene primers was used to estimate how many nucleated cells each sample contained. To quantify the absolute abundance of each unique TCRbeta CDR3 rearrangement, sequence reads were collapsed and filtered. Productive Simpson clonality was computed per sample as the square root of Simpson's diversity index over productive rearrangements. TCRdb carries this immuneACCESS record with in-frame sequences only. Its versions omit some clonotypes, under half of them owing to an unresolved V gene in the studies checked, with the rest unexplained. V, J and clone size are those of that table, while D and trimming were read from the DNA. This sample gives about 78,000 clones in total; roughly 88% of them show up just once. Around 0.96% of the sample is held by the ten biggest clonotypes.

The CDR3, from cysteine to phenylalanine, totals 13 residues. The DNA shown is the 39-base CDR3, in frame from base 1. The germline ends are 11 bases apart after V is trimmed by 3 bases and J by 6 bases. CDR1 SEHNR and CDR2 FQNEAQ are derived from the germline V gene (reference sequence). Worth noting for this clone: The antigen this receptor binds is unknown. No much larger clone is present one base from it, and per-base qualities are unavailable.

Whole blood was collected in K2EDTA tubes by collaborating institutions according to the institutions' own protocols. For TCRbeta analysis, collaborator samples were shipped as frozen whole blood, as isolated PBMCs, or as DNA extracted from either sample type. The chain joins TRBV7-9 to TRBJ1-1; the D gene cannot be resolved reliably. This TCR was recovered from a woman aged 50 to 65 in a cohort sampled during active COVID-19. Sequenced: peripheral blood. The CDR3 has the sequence CASSFGGSPEAFF. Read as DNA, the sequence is TGTGCCAGCAGCTTCGGAGGGTCTCCTGAAGCTTTCTTT.